The present TCR beta chain was sequenced within a study of regulatory T cells in long-lasting Graves disease (dated by TCRdb to the early 2020s). Regarding the complete study: Antithyroid drugs had been taken for less than 3 months by newly diagnosed Graves' disease patients. The study was conducted in China and was registered as a clinical trial. This study used TCR sequencing and RNA sequencing of peripheral blood to compare persistent Graves' disease patients against newly diagnosed Graves' disease patients. TCR sequencing covered roughly 13 persistent and around 20 newly diagnosed Graves' disease patients, some 33 samples in total.

Receptor amplification or capture employed multiplex PCR. TCRdb names Illumina HiSeq 4000 as the instrument used. TCR beta libraries were built with iRepertoire HTBI primers and Arm-PCR amplification of CDR3 regions. Before sequencing, the PCR products went through gel purification. Regarding the original processing steps: Gene usage analysis of CDR3 amino acid clonotypes used the approximately 56 TRBV and fewer than 15 TRBJ segments found across samples. COPE and FqMerger were used to merge filtered high-quality paired reads into contigs. BLAST was used to align contigs to IMGT TRBV, TRBD and TRBJ reference genes, with CDR3 defined following IMGT. Highly expanded clones were defined as clonotypes with a frequency above 0.1%. Shannon entropy was used to measure repertoire diversity, and the Gini coefficient was used to measure V-J evenness. A clonotype found in more than one individual was treated as public. TCRdb handled the public reads itself, with Q25 trimming in fastp and clone calling in MiXCR, and kept productive beta chains. Entries are consolidated by CDR3 protein sequence, retaining the most common genes and DNA. These V and J calls originate from TCRdb's pipeline instead of the authors' own analysis. Here the sample has over 200,000 distinct CDR3 sequences; about 17% occur a single time. The biggest ten clones account for approximately 15% of the sample.

This clonotype was observed many times. What this receptor recognizes is not known. No much larger clone is present one base from it, and per-base qualities are unavailable. Summary of the overall study and its limitations: The authors noted that the small sample size was a limitation that may lower accuracy. The study examined only peripheral blood because the primary lesion, thyroid tissue, could not be accessed. Persistent Graves' disease patients showed lower TCR Shannon entropy and fewer highly expanded clones than newly diagnosed patients, suggesting clonal expansion. Sequencing and analysis were limited to the TCR beta chain. Persistent disease showed preferential use of TRBV28, TRBJ1-2 and TRBJ2-5, whereas newly diagnosed disease favored TRBV20-1 and TRBJ2-1. Persistent patients shared more public clonotypes among themselves (roughly 2,700) than newly diagnosed patients did (roughly 910).

At the junction V is shortened by 6 bases and J by 4 bases, with 8 bases in between. The CDR1 and CDR2 encoded by the germline V gene are MNHNS and SASEGT. The CDR3 runs 12 residues from the cysteine to the phenylalanine. The only DNA kept is the CDR3, 36 bases in frame from the first base. The time point label, as the study defines it: newly diagnosed GD, antithyroid drugs for less than 3 months. For both TCR sequencing and RNA sequencing, RNA was extracted from PBMCs in TRIzol. The diagnosis of Graves' disease followed American Thyroid Association guidelines. The patients came from an endocrinology department in Xi'an, China. From each patient, approximately 10 milliliters of peripheral blood was collected into an EDTA anticoagulant tube. Ficoll Paque Plus density gradient separation was used to isolate PBMCs, and no further T cell sorting was done. An Agilent 2100 Bioanalyzer and agarose gel were used to check RNA quality, and a NanoDrop 2000 was used to measure RNA concentration.

This sample was also put to use in a study of T cells in Graves' hyperthyroidism and ophthalmopathy. As the second publication notes: Graves' hyperthyroidism was defined as stable when no progression to ophthalmopathy occurred over 18 months of follow-up. Hyperthyroidism patients were aged 18 to 65 years and newly diagnosed, with disease duration of less than 2 months. Exclusion was applied to patients with uncontrolled infections, other autoimmune diseases, pregnancy or lactation. Diagnoses were based on clinical symptoms, serum thyroxine and TRAb, thyroid ultrasound and orbital computed tomography. For the first round of RT-PCR on the TCR CDR3, the HTBI primer set was used together with the Qiagen OneStep RT-PCR kit. Most expanded thyroid clonotypes (frequency above 0.001) were also found in blood, which suggests that blood repertoires may mirror thyroid immune responses. In cross-validation, a model built on a 13 V-J signature told ophthalmopathy apart from stable hyperthyroidism with 85% to 90% sensitivity and approximately 84% specificity, and in testing the same model reached 80%/75%. In validation, progression to ophthalmopathy was predicted by the model with nearly 71% sensitivity and 72.22% specificity, a median of approximately 6.5 months before onset. A discovery cohort of approximately 97 patients, 43 with Graves' ophthalmopathy and 55 to 60 with stable Graves' hyperthyroidism, was used to find distinguishing TCR V-J signatures. An independent validation cohort of under 20 hyperthyroidism patients and more than 15 patients who later progressed to ophthalmopathy tested prospective prediction of ophthalmopathy. The 80 to 100 discovery patients were randomly divided into training and test sets at a 7:3 ratio. In about 6 Graves' hyperthyroidism patients, the study also compared T-cell repertoires from thyroid tissue with T-cell repertoires from blood. After blood sampling, hyperthyroidism patients were treated with methimazole at a starting dose of 30 mg daily, and ophthalmopathy patients were treated with high-dose intravenous methylprednisolone. Libraries were constructed in a second round of multiplex PCR, after which size selection and purification were carried out. Sequencing of the libraries was done on an Illumina HiSeq2000 using paired-end 100 bp reads. Raw data were processed with SOAPnuke, discarding reads with adapters, uncalled bases, mean Phred below 15, or no exact constant-primer or identifier match. COPE v1.2.5 was used to merge high-quality paired reads, and clonotypes were defined as unique nucleotide sequences. MiTCR v1.1 was used to align the clonotypes against IMGT TRBV, TRBD and TRBJ reference segments. Analysis was restricted to V-J combinations with a frequency above 0.0001, which covered roughly 99% of repertoires. The TCS score was defined as F50 (clonal expansion) divided by E x V (chaos), with BLOSUM62-based TCRdist calculated between CDR3 peptides within each V-J. Welch's t-statistics and random forest reduced fewer than 600 V-J features to under 15, which were used in a naive Bayes classifier (R e1071). No statistical method was used to fix the sample size in advance, and group allocation was not hidden from the investigators. The paper describes TCR Vbeta CDR3 sequencing of about 140 peripheral blood samples, made up of some 40 ophthalmopathy patients, around 78 hyperthyroidism patients and 17 progressor patients.

Here the sequenced sample was peripheral blood mononuclear cells (PBMCs), taken at new diagnosis, from a patient treated with antithyroid drugs. The V and J genes are TRBV6-1 and TRBJ2-3; TRBD2 is perhaps the D gene, given 6 matching bases. This sequence originates from a woman aged 25 to 39 with Graves disease. Donor details come from another sample of the same person, matched by shared clones. The nucleotide sequence reads as follows: TGTGCCAGCAGGGACTACCCAGATACGCAGTATTTT. It translates as CASRDYPDTQYF.